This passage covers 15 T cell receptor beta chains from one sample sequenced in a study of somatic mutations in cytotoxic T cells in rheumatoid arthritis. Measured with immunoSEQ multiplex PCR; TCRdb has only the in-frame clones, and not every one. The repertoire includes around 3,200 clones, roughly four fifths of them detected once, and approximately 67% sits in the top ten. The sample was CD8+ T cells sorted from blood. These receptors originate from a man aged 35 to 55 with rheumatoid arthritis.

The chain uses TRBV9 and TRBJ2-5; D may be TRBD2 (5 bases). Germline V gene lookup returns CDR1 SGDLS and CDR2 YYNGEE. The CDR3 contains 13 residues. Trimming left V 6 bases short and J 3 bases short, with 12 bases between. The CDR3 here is CASTGGSEETQYF. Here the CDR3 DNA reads TGTGCCAGCACCGGAGGTTCGGAAGAGACCCAGTACTTC.

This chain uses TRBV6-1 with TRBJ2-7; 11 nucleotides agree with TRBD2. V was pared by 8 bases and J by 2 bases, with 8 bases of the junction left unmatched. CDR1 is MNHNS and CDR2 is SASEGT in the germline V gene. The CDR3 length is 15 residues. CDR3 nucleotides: TGTGCCAGCTGTCGACTAGCGGGAATCCCCTACGAGCAGTACTTC. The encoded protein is CASCRLAGIPYEQYF.

The CDR3 loop reads CASSPNPGRKETQYF. The CDR3 region has the DNA TGCGCCAGCAGCCCGAATCCTGGTAGAAAAGAGACCCAGTACTTC. The gene calls are TRBV4-3 and TRBJ2-5, with unresolved D. CDR1 and CDR2 from the germline V gene are LGHNA and YSLEER. The V end lost 4 bases, the J end lost 3 bases, and 15 bases lay between the germline ends. The CDR3 loop spans 15 amino acids.

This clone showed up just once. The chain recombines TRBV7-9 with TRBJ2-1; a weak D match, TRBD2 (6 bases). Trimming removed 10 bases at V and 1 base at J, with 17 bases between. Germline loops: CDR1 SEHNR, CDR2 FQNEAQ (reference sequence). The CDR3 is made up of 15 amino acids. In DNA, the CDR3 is TGTGCCACACTGACTAGGGCCAGGTCCTACAATGAGCAGTTCTTC. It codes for CATLTRARSYNEQFF.

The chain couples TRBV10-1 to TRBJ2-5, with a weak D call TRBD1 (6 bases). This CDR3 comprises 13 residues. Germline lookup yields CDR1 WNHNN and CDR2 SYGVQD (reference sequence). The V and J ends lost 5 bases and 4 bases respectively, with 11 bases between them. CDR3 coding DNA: TGCGCCAGCAGTATACAGGGAACAGAGACCCAGTACTTC. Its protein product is CASSIQGTETQYF.

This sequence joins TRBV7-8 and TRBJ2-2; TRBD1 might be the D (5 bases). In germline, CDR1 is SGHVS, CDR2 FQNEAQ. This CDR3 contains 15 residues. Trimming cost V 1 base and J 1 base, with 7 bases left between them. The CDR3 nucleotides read TGTGCCAGCAGCTTAGAGGGGCTGAACACCGGGGAGCTGTTTTTT. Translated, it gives CASSLEGLNTGELFF.

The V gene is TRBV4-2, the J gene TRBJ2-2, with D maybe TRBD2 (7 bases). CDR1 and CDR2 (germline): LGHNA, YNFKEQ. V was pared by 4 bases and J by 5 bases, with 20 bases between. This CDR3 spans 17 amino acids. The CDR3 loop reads CASSRPGLVRGTGELFF. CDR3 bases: TGTGCCAGCAGCCGACCCGGACTAGTAAGGGGGACCGGGGAGCTGTTTTTT.

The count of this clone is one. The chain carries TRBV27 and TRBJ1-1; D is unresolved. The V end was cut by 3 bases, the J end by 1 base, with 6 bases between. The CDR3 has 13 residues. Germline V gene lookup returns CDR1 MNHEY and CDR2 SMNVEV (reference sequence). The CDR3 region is CASSFGENTEAFF. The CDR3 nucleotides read TGTGCCAGCAGTTTCGGAGAGAACACTGAAGCTTTCTTT.

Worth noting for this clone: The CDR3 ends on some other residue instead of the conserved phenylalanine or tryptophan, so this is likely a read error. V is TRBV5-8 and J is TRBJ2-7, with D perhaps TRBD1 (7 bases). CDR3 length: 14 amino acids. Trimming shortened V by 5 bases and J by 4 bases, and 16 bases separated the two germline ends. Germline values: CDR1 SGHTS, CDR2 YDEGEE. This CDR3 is CASSYYRGGYEQYL. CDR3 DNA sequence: TGTGCCAGCAGTTACTACAGGGGAGGTTACGAGCAGTACCTC.

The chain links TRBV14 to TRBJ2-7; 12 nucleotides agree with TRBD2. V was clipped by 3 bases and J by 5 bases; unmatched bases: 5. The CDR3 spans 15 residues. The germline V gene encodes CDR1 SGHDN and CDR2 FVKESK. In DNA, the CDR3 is TGTGCCAGCAGCCAGGCGGGACTAGCGGGCCACGAGCAGTACTTC. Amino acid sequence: CASSQAGLAGHEQYF.

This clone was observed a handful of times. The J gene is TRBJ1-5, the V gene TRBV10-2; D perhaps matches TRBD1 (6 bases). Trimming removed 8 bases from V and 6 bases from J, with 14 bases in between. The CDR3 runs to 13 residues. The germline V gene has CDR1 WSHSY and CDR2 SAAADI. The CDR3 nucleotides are TGCGCCAGCGGACCCGACAGGTTTCAGCCCCAGCATTTT. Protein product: CASGPDRFQPQHF.

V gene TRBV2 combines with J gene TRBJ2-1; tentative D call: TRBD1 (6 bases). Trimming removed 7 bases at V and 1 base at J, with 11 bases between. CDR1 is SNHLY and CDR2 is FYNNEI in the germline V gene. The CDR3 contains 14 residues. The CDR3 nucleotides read TGTGCCAGCAACAGGGTCCCTTCCTACAATGAGCAGTTCTTC. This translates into CASNRVPSYNEQFF. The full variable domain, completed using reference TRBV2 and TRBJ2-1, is EPEVTQTPSHQVTQMGQEVILRCVPISNHLYFYWYRQILGQKVEFLVSFYNNEISEKSEIFDDQFSVERPDGSNFTLKIRSTKLEDSAMYFCASNRVPSYNEQFFGPGTRLTVL.

CDR3 coding DNA: TGTGCCAGCAGCGTTCGCTACAATGAGCAGTTCTTC. Residues: CASSVRYNEQFF. The rearrangement links TRBV7-2 to TRBJ2-1; unclear D gene. Germline V gives CDR1 SGHTA, CDR2 FQGNSA. This CDR3 has 12 amino acids. The germline V and J ends were trimmed by 5 bases and 3 bases, with 5 bases remaining between them.

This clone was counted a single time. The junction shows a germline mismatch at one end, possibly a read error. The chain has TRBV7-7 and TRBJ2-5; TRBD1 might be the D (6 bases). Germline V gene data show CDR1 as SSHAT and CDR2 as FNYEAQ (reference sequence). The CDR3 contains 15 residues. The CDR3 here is CASSLEKTGRETQYF. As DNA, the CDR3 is TGTGCTAGCAGCTTAGAGAAGACAGGTAGAGAGACCCAGTACTTC.

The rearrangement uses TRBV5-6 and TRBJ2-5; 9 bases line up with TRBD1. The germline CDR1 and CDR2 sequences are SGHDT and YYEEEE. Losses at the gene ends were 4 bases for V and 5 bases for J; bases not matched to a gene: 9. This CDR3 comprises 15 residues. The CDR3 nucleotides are TGTGCCAGCAGCCTACCGGGACAGGGATTGGAGACCCAGTACTTC. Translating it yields CASSLPGQGLETQYF.